This T cell receptor beta chain was identified in a study of blood T cells in healthy people across ages (dated by TCRdb to the mid-2010s). Looking at the study overall: In model experiments, roughly one uniquely barcoded TCR beta cDNA molecule per two T cells was captured by template switching. Using deep sequencing normalized with unique cDNA molecular identifiers, the study measured how TCR beta repertoire diversity changes with age. To avoid experimental bias, donors of different ages were randomly spread across the sequencing lanes. Using the same blood draw, the study looked at two additional independent replicas of 1 million unique cDNA reads for two donors, one aged 18 to 30 and the other aged 80 or older. Donors were grouped into four age groups: young (average roughly 15 years), middle-aged (over 35), aged (roughly 67) and long-lived (just over 80).

What the research found in general, with its limitations: As age increased, observed TCR beta diversity per million T cells dropped in a roughly linear way, and a significant reduction was already evident by age 40. Donor CMV infection status was unknown, potentially confounding age-related changes in expanded clonotypes. The long-lived group showed more naive CD4+ T cells, fewer expanded clones and increased TCR diversity than the aged group, suggesting age selection. Observed TCR beta diversity correlated strongly with the percentage of naive T cells measured by flow cytometry. Bulk unsorted PBMC profiling prevented conclusive comparison of naive and antigen-experienced compartments. Estimates of total diversity based on one million sequenced T cells were considered lower bounds and underestimates.

On this clonotype: Its antigen remains undetermined. Nothing much larger sits one base from this clone, and base qualities are not available.

Donors were a few dozen systemically healthy Caucasian individuals from Russia aged about 6 to 100 years. About 10 milliliters of peripheral blood were collected from each donor into EDTA-treated Vacutainer tubes. Ficoll-Paque density-gradient centrifugation was used to isolate PBMCs, with at least 7 million per sample. Trizol reagent was used to extract total RNA from PBMCs, with at least 5.5 micrograms per sample. For every donor, an aliquot of PBMCs went through flow cytometry to measure the percentages of naive CD45RAhigh/CD27high T cells. Libraries came from 5' RACE. Sequencing instrument: Illumina HiSeq 2500. The second PCR ran for roughly 7 to 11 cycles and used a J-beta primer mix along with a sample-barcoded 5' primer. Each TCR beta cDNA molecule received a unique molecular identifier from a template-switch 5' adaptor carrying 12 random nucleotides. At least 3 million CDR3-containing paired-end reads were obtained from each sample. First-strand cDNA synthesis was performed from all RNA using the Mint cDNA synthesis kit, with priming by a TRBC-specific oligonucleotide. Following uracil-DNA glycosylase treatment, a first 18-cycle PCR with universal primers M1SS and BC2_uni_R was performed on all cDNA. The original pipeline was this. Each sample was normalized by randomly selecting 1 million high-quality reads, each carrying a distinct molecular identifier. Reads sharing molecular identifiers were discarded rather than binned into consensus sequences. CDR3 identification, clonotype clustering and error correction used MiTCR with a Q25 quality threshold and the strictest error-elimination algorithm. A nonparametric unseen species model with Euler transformation was used to estimate a lower bound on total TCR beta diversity. The public sequencing data were trimmed at Q25 with fastp and processed into clonotypes with MiXCR by TCRdb, which kept only in-frame beta chains. Identical CDR3 protein sequences are pooled into one entry, listed with their most common genes and DNA. The V and J calls and clone size are TCRdb's, not the authors'. Present in this sample are over 950,000 distinct CDR3 sequences, roughly two fifths of which were seen just once. Jointly, the top ten make up about an eighth of the sample.

V sheds 4 bases and J sheds 0 bases, leaving 10 bases between their ends. The CDR3 runs 15 amino acids, cysteine and phenylalanine included. Kept here is only the CDR3 DNA, which spans 45 bases and is read in frame from base 1. Sequences LGHDT (CDR1) and YNNKEL (CDR2) are obtained from the germline V gene (reference sequence). Material for sequencing was blood. In this chain, TRBV3-1 is recombined with TRBJ2-4, with the D call tentatively TRBD1 or TRBD2, each fitting 5 bases. The receptor's source is a man younger than 35 in good health. The nucleotide sequence reads as follows: TGTGCCAGCAGCCTAGAGGGGCAAGCCAAAAACATTCAGTACTTC. Its translation reads: CASSLEGQAKNIQYF.